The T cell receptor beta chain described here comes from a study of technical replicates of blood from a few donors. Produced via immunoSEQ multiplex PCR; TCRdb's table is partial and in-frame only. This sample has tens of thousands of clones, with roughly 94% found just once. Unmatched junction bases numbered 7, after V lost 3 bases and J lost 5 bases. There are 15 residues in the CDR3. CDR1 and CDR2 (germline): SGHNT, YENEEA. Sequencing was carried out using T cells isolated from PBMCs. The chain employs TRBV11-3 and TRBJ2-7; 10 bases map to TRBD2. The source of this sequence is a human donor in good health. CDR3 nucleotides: TGTGCCAGCAGCTTGCTAGCGGGAGTGGAGCACGAGCAGTACTTC. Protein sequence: CASSLLAGVEHEQYF.